This TCR beta chain was sequenced during a study of blood T cell repertoires in COVID-19. Method: immunoSEQ multiplex PCR; TCRdb's copy keeps in-frame clones and lacks some. This repertoire shows fewer than 150,000 clones, around 88% found once; its top ten account for about 28%. Germline V gene data show CDR1 as SEHNR and CDR2 as FQNEAQ (reference sequence). V was pared by 3 bases and J by 8 bases, with 8 bases of the junction left unmatched. The CDR3 spans 15 residues. This rearrangement joins TRBV7-9 to TRBJ1-4; 8 bases are shared with TRBD1. The clonotype comes from a human donor in a cohort sampled during active COVID-19. The sequenced material came from peripheral blood. DNA for the CDR3: TGTGCCAGCAGCTTCTCGTTGACAGGGGTAGAAAAACTGTTTTTT. Translation gives CASSFSLTGVEKLFF.